What follows is one T cell receptor (beta chain) and its context. This CDR3 region has 12 residues. CDR1 and CDR2 from the germline V gene are SQVTM and ANQGSEA. The V end lost 6 bases, the J end lost 2 bases, and 8 bases lay between the germline ends. This sample is part of a study of beta chain features in type 1 diabetes. The investigators reverse transcribed all of the isolated RNA, so they sequenced expressed TCRB transcripts. Regulatory, naive and central memory T cell samples averaged roughly 3.5 million reads. The table came from immunoSEQ multiplex PCR; TCRdb's copy has only in-frame clones and leaves some out. This table holds 38,000 or so clones, around 60% found once.

This clonotype was obtained from a woman between 25 and 40 years old in good health. Specimen: Tregs from blood. This chain connects TRBV29-1 to TRBJ2-4; TRBD2 is a possible D gene (5 bases). The CDR3 spells CSVRGTKNIQYF. CDR3 sequence (DNA): TGCAGCGTCCGGGGTACCAAAAACATTCAGTACTTC.